These 32 T cell receptor beta chains were all obtained from the same sample, sequenced in a study of blood T cell repertoires in COVID-19 (dated by TCRdb to about 2020). Receptors were amplified or captured by the immunoSEQ multiplex PCR assay. The source is immuneACCESS, and TCRdb retained only in-frame sequences with V and J called. Part of the clones is not carried over; for the studies checked, unresolved V genes explain less than half of this, and the remainder is unexplained. The sample table records over 7,500 clones; about 83% of these occur just once. The ten largest clones represent 15% to 20% of the sample. Input material: peripheral blood. The receptors derive from a woman aged 60-70 years with active COVID-19.

The genes are TRBV5-4 and TRBJ1-4, with 7 bases that match TRBD1. The CDR3 spans 16 residues. The germline gives CDR1 SGHNT, CDR2 YYREEE (reference sequence). The V segment lost 3 bases and the J segment 5 bases; nucleotides outside the gene matches: 10. The CDR3 spells CASSSRSGTENEKLFF. In DNA, the CDR3 is TGTGCCAGCAGCTCACGGTCTGGGACAGAGAATGAAAAACTGTTTTTT.

The chain uses TRBV18 and TRBJ2-5, with TRBD2 identical over 7 bases. The CDR3 sequence is 14 residues long. Germline V lookup: CDR1 KGHSH, CDR2 LQKENI. With V trimmed by 4 bases and J by 5 bases, 7 bases remained unmatched. CDR3 DNA sequence: TGTGCCAGCTCACACGAAGCGGGGCGGGAGACCCAGTACTTC. It encodes CASSHEAGRETQYF. Full variable domain (missing parts from reference TRBV18 and TRBJ2-5): NAGVMQNPRHLVRRRGQEARLRCSPMKGHSHVYWYRQLPEEGLKFMVYLQKENIIDESGMPKERFSAEFPKEGPSILRIQQVVRGDSAAYFCASSHEAGRETQYFGPGTRLLVL.

V usage is TRBV2 and J usage is TRBJ1-3; TRBD1 matches at 8 bases. Trimming cost V 5 bases and J 3 bases; bases outside gene matches: 9. This CDR3 contains 16 residues. CDR1 is SNHLY, CDR2 FYNNEI, per germline. The DNA of the CDR3 is TGTGCCAGCAGTCGACAGGGGCCGCACTATGGAAACACCATATATTTT. Translated: CASSRQGPHYGNTIYF.

The gene calls are TRBV28 and TRBJ1-1, with D unclear. The V end lost 5 bases, the J end lost 0 bases, and 13 bases lay between the germline ends. There are 15 residues in the CDR3. Germline V lookup: CDR1 MDHEN, CDR2 SYDVKM. Written as DNA, the CDR3 is TGTGCCAGCAGTGTCGTCAGGTTCATGAACACTGAAGCTTTCTTT. Translated: CASSVVRFMNTEAFF.

The gene calls are TRBV7-2 and TRBJ2-3; 7 bases match TRBD2. CDR1 is SGHTA and CDR2 is FQGNSA in the germline V gene. The CDR3 is 13 residues long. V trimming: 3 bases; J trimming: 6 bases; junction bases outside the gene matches: 3. The CDR3 DNA is TGTGCCAGCAGCTTTAAAGCGGGGGATACGCAGTATTTT. Its protein product is CASSFKAGDTQYF.

The genes are TRBV6-2 or TRBV6-3 and TRBJ2-1; D is perhaps TRBD1 (5 bases). CDR3 size: 15 residues. The germline gives CDR1 MNHEY, CDR2 SVGEGT. V shed 6 bases and J shed 7 bases, with 19 bases lying between them. The CDR3 coding sequence is TGTGCCAGCAGCAAAGGGGCCGGGCCCGTTAATGAGCAGTTCTTC. Amino acids: CASSKGAGPVNEQFF.

V usage is TRBV4-3 and J usage is TRBJ2-2; 11 nucleotides align to TRBD2. The CDR3 is 15 residues long. J gave up 6 bases and V 3 bases, and 3 bases lay outside the gene matches. Germline CDR1 reads LGHNA; CDR2 reads YSLEER. The DNA of the CDR3 is TGCGCCAGCAGCCATAGCGGGGGGGCCCCCGGGGAGCTGTTTTTT. Residues: CASSHSGGAPGELFF.

The chain carries TRBV3-1 (or the pseudogene TRBV3-2) and TRBJ2-5, with 11 bases aligning to TRBD2. Germline V gives CDR1 LGHDT, CDR2 YNNKEL (reference sequence). The V segment lost 0 bases and the J segment 0 bases; nucleotides outside the gene matches: 3. The CDR3 loop spans 17 amino acids. The CDR3, as DNA: TGTGCCAGCAGCCAAGATCTAGCGGGGGGTAACCAAGAGACCCAGTACTTC. It is translated as CASSQDLAGGNQETQYF.

V is TRBV10-1 and J is TRBJ2-5; D is possibly TRBD1 (7 bases). V was cut by 8 bases and J by 4 bases, with 14 bases left in between. Germline V gene lookup returns CDR1 WNHNN and CDR2 SYGVQD (reference sequence). The CDR3 length is 13 residues. CDR3 in amino acids: CASGQGGLETQYF. The CDR3 DNA sequence: TGCGCCAGCGGTCAGGGGGGTTTAGAGACCCAGTACTTC.

The V gene is TRBV24-1, the J gene TRBJ1-2, with D possibly TRBD1 on 5 matching bases. The CDR3 is 14 amino acids. The V gene's germline CDR1 is KGHDR and CDR2 SFDVKD. V was cut by 0 bases and J by 4 bases, with 8 bases left in between. The CDR3 sequence is CATSDLQGGYGYTF. The CDR3 DNA sequence: TGTGCCACCAGTGATTTGCAGGGTGGCTATGGCTACACCTTC.

The rearrangement links TRBV28 to TRBJ1-2, with D uncertain. The CDR3 totals 13 residues. Germline V gene lookup returns CDR1 MDHEN and CDR2 SYDVKM. The V end lost 9 bases, the J end lost 6 bases, and 17 bases lay between the germline ends. CDR3 region: CASIQVRSDGYTF. In nucleotides, the CDR3 is TGTGCCAGTATCCAAGTGCGTTCCGATGGCTACACCTTC.

This clone occurred a few times. Other nucleotide sequences from this sample produce the same CDR3. The chain is built from TRBV27 and TRBJ1-2, with 7 bases matching TRBD1. The germline gives CDR1 MNHEY, CDR2 SMNVEV (reference sequence). The J segment lost 4 bases and the V segment lost 2 bases, leaving 4 bases of the junction unmatched. The CDR3 runs to 14 residues. As DNA, the CDR3 is TGTGCCAGCAGTTTAGGGGGACAGACCTATGGCTACACCTTC. Its translation is CASSLGGQTYGYTF.

The chain joins TRBV18 to TRBJ1-1, with a possible D match to TRBD1 (6 bases). V lost 2 bases to trimming and J lost 3 bases, with 19 bases between them. Germline V CDR1 and CDR2: KGHSH, LQKENI. CDR3 length equals 17 residues. CDR3 loop: CASSPVEQGLLHTEAFF. CDR3 DNA: TGTGCCAGCTCACCAGTGGAACAGGGATTGTTACACACTGAAGCTTTCTTT.

A single count supports this clone. V usage is TRBV6-2 or TRBV6-3 and J usage is TRBJ1-1; D gene uncertain. The CDR3 covers 14 residues. Trimming took 0 bases from V and 4 from J, leaving 9 bases between them. Germline lookup yields CDR1 MNHEY and CDR2 SVGEGT. CDR3 DNA sequence: TGTGCCAGCAGTTACTCGGTCGGGGTCACTGAAGCTTTCTTT. It codes for CASSYSVGVTEAFF.

The chain has TRBV7-2 and TRBJ1-3; D not resolved. Germline CDR1 reads SGHTA; CDR2 reads FQGNSA. V was pared by 3 bases and J by 0 bases, with 6 bases between. This CDR3 comprises 14 residues. The DNA for the CDR3 is TGTGCCAGCAGCTTCCCTACCTCTGGAAACACCATATATTTT. This sequence encodes CASSFPTSGNTIYF.

This clone was counted only a few times. This chain connects TRBV7-6 to TRBJ2-2, with 12 bases aligning to TRBD2. From germline, CDR1 is SGHVS and CDR2 FNYEAQ. Trimming cost V 3 bases and J 1 base; bases outside gene matches: 6. This CDR3 has 18 amino acids. The CDR3 reads CASSFLAGGLVNTGELFF. The CDR3 nucleotides read TGTGCCAGCAGCTTTCTAGCGGGGGGGCTAGTGAACACCGGGGAGCTGTTTTTT.

This chain links TRBV12-3 or TRBV12-4 with TRBJ2-2, with a weak D call TRBD2 (5 bases). The V and J ends lost 3 bases and 6 bases respectively, with 5 bases between them. CDR3 length: 12 amino acids. The CDR3 nucleotides read TGTGCCAGCAGTTTGAGGGCCGGGGAGCTGTTTTTT. Translated: CASSLRAGELFF.

This clone is categorized as hyperexpanded. The J gene is TRBJ2-5, the V gene TRBV7-3; 8 bases align to TRBD1. The ends lost 3 bases at V and 4 bases at J; junction bases unmatched: 1. There are 13 residues in the CDR3. Germline V gene sequence: CDR1 SGHTA, CDR2 FQGTGA. The CDR3, as DNA: TGTGCCAGCAGCTTTACAGGGGGAGAGACCCAGTACTTC. Translation gives CASSFTGGETQYF.

The chain has TRBV6-6 and TRBJ2-1, with 11 bases matching TRBD2. The CDR3 runs 16 residues. The V segment lost 4 bases and the J segment 4 bases; nucleotides outside the gene matches: 6. Germline V gene sequence: CDR1 MNHNY, CDR2 SVGAGI (reference sequence). CDR3 residues: CASSSLLAGGYNEQFF. DNA of the CDR3: TGTGCCAGCAGTTCTCTCCTAGCGGGGGGATACAATGAGCAGTTCTTC.

The chain joins TRBV3-1 (or the pseudogene TRBV3-2) to TRBJ1-2; tentative D call: TRBD1 (5 bases). CDR3 length: 12 amino acids. The V end was cut by 4 bases, the J end by 7 bases, with 10 bases between. In germline, CDR1 is LGHDT, CDR2 YNNKEL (reference sequence). In DNA, the CDR3 is TGTGCCAGCAGCCCTGACAGCTTTGGCTACACCTTC. This translates into CASSPDSFGYTF.

The V gene is TRBV2, the J gene TRBJ1-2; D gene ambiguous. The CDR3 runs to 12 residues. Germline assignment: CDR1 SNHLY and CDR2 FYNNEI. With 2 bases removed from V and 3 bases from J, the gap between germline ends came to 4 bases. CDR3 in amino acids: CASSEPHYGYTF. CDR3 nucleotides: TGTGCCAGCAGTGAACCTCACTATGGCTACACCTTC.

This clone turned up a few times. The V gene is TRBV4-2, the J gene TRBJ2-5, with D perhaps matching TRBD1 (6 bases). Trimming cost V 3 bases and J 1 base, with 12 bases left between them. The CDR3 loop spans 15 amino acids. Germline lookup yields CDR1 LGHNA and CDR2 YNFKEQ. The CDR3 sequence is CASSQLDRGQETQYF. DNA for the CDR3: TGTGCCAGCAGCCAGCTGGACAGAGGCCAAGAGACCCAGTACTTC.

The chain recombines TRBV27 with TRBJ1-1; TRBD1 agrees at 8 bases. Per germline, CDR1 MNHEY and CDR2 SMNVEV (reference sequence). Germline trimming cut 3 bases from V and 4 bases from J; bases unmatched to any gene: 1. This CDR3 is 13 amino acids long. The CDR3 sequence: CASSFTGGTEAFF. The CDR3 DNA sequence: TGTGCCAGCAGTTTCACAGGGGGCACTGAAGCTTTCTTT.

The gene calls are TRBV7-8 and TRBJ2-7; 7 bases are a match to TRBD1. Germline-derived CDR1 and CDR2 are SGHVS and FQNEAQ. Trimming took 5 bases from V and 3 from J; bases not matched to a gene: 7. This CDR3 has 14 amino acids. CDR3 amino acids: CASSIQGPNYEQYF. As DNA, the CDR3 is TGTGCCAGCAGCATACAGGGGCCCAACTACGAGCAGTACTTC.

The chain is built from TRBV3-1 (or the pseudogene TRBV3-2) and TRBJ2-5; 8 bases map to TRBD2. This CDR3 contains 15 residues. Germline assignment: CDR1 LGHDT and CDR2 YNNKEL (reference sequence). J was trimmed by 3 bases and V by 2 bases; bases with no gene match: 5. In DNA, the CDR3 is TGTGCCAGCAGCCAAAGGCAGCGGGGGAAAGAGACCCAGTACTTC. It yields the protein CASSQRQRGKETQYF.

The chain joins TRBV18 to TRBJ1-6, with D possibly being TRBD1 (6 bases). V lost 7 bases, J lost 5 bases, and 9 bases lay in between. Germline CDR1 reads KGHSH; CDR2 reads LQKENI. The CDR3 contains 13 residues. CDR3 sequence: CASCRGNNSPLHF. CDR3 DNA: TGTGCCAGCTGCAGGGGCAATAATTCACCCCTCCACTTT.

This chain uses TRBV6-2 or TRBV6-3 with TRBJ1-5; D is undetermined. Trimming took 0 bases from V and 0 from J, leaving 9 bases between them. In germline, CDR1 is MNHEY, CDR2 SVGEGT. The CDR3 has 16 residues. CDR3 in DNA: TGTGCCAGCAGTTACTCGGGAGCGCTTAGCAATCAGCCCCAGCATTTT. Protein sequence: CASSYSGALSNQPQHF.

This chain uses TRBV7-9 with TRBJ2-7, with D hard to call. CDR1 is SEHNR and CDR2 is FQNEAQ in the germline V gene (reference sequence). V was shortened by 5 bases and J by 1 base, with 6 bases between the two germline ends. The CDR3 extends over 12 amino acids. CDR3 DNA: TGTGCCAGCAGCCCCGTTTCCTACGAGCAGTACTTC. This sequence encodes CASSPVSYEQYF.

The chain uses TRBV29-1 and TRBJ2-5; maybe TRBD1 (6 bases). V dropped 6 bases and J dropped 0 bases, with 11 bases sitting between them. The CDR3 contains 13 residues. CDR1 is SQVTM and CDR2 is ANQGSEA in the germline V gene. In nucleotides, the CDR3 is TGCAGCGTAGTACAGGGAAACCAAGAGACCCAGTACTTC. Its translation: CSVVQGNQETQYF.

The rearrangement links TRBV3-1 (or the pseudogene TRBV3-2) to TRBJ2-7, with 13 bases that match TRBD2. Germline assignment: CDR1 LGHDT and CDR2 YNNKEL (reference sequence). The CDR3 length is 16 residues. The V and J ends lost 0 bases and 3 bases, in that order; junction bases with no gene match: 2. CDR3 in amino acids: CASSQDGTSGVYEQYF. The CDR3 coding sequence is TGTGCCAGCAGCCAAGATGGGACTAGCGGGGTCTACGAGCAGTACTTC.

The chain has TRBV7-2 and TRBJ1-5, with 7 nucleotides matching TRBD1. V lost 0 bases and J lost 3; bases outside the gene matches: 14. Germline assignment: CDR1 SGHTA and CDR2 FQGNSA. This CDR3 has 19 amino acids. The CDR3, as DNA: TGTGCCAGCAGCTTAGCAGGGGCGGGAAACAGGGGCAACAATCAGCCCCAGCATTTT. This sequence encodes CASSLAGAGNRGNNQPQHF.

The chain combines TRBV6-6 with TRBJ1-2, with a tentative D call TRBD1 (6 bases). This CDR3 spans 13 amino acids. Germline V gives CDR1 MNHNY, CDR2 SVGAGI (reference sequence). Trimming stripped 5 bases from V and 5 bases from J, with 12 bases between. The DNA of the CDR3 is TGTGCCAGCAGTGACAGGCATGGATATGGCTACACCTTC. This gives the protein CASSDRHGYGYTF.